This T cell receptor (beta chain) derives from a study of blood T cell repertoires in COVID-19. In the study overall: T cells, B-cell-depleted T cells, or PBMCs supplied cDNA or gDNA.

Using immunoSEQ multiplex PCR, the repertoire was profiled, and TCRdb retains in-frame clones only, with some absent. The sample has about 160,000 clones; approximately 81% are singletons. The receptor's source is a man aged 35-49 years with acute or convalescent COVID-19. Sequencing was performed on peripheral blood.

The CDR3 region has the DNA TGTGCCAGCAGCGTAACCCTACGCACTGAAGCTTTCTTT. It translates to CASSVTLRTEAFF. The rearrangement links TRBV9 to TRBJ1-1; D not certain. CDR1 and CDR2 from the germline V gene are SGDLS and YYNGEE. CDR3 size: 13 residues. Trimming stripped 1 base from V and 4 bases from J, with 8 bases between.